This is a list of T cell receptor beta chains from one sample in a study of vaccination and CD4 T cells after COVID-19. Their antigens remain unidentified. TCRdb passed the PCR reads through MiXCR, listing each CDR3 protein once. The data contain over 10,000 distinct CDR3 sequences, under 55% of them singletons. The specimen sequenced was CD4+ T cells from blood, cultured in vitro. The receptors derive from a human donor who had recovered from COVID-19. The CDR3 runs from the conserved cysteine through the conserved F or W. The order of the fields is clone size, CDR3 length, J gene, D gene, V gene, CDR3 DNA, CDR3 protein. D genes are given only for firm matches. Some rows mark clone size as missing; the rest say once, few, many or name a class of expanded clone.

clone size: NA; CDR3 length: 13; J gene: TRBJ2-5; D gene: NA; V gene: TRBV20-1; CDR3 DNA: TGCGGTGCTACGCCGGGCCTCCAAGAGACCCAGTACTTC; CDR3 protein: CGATPGLQETQYF
clone size: NA; CDR3 length: 14; J gene: TRBJ2-7; D gene: TRBD2; V gene: TRBV20-1; CDR3 DNA: TGCAGTGCTGACCGAGGACTAGTATTCTACGAGCAGTACTTC; CDR3 protein: CSADRGLVFYEQYF
clone size: few; CDR3 length: 18; J gene: TRBJ1-6; D gene: NA; V gene: TRBV28; CDR3 DNA: TGTGCCAGCATGGTGGGGTATCAGGGAGGAACCTATAATTCACCCCTCCACTTT; CDR3 protein: CASMVGYQGGTYNSPLHF
clone size: few; CDR3 length: 15; J gene: TRBJ1-2; D gene: NA; V gene: TRBV7-8; CDR3 DNA: TGTGCCAGCAGCTTAGATATAGGCGGCGGCTATGGCTACACCTTC; CDR3 protein: CASSLDIGGGYGYTF
clone size: few; CDR3 length: 15; J gene: TRBJ2-5; D gene: NA; V gene: TRBV29-1; CDR3 DNA: TGCAGCGTTGATCTTTTGGGGGCTCAGGGTGAGACCCAGTACTTC; CDR3 protein: CSVDLLGAQGETQYF
clone size: once; CDR3 length: 14; J gene: TRBJ2-5; D gene: TRBD2; V gene: TRBV6-1; CDR3 DNA: TGTGCCAGCAGTCCGGGAGGGCCAACAGAGACCCAGTACTTC; CDR3 protein: CASSPGGPTETQYF
clone size: NA; CDR3 length: 15; J gene: TRBJ2-1; D gene: TRBD2; V gene: TRBV6-5; CDR3 DNA: TGTGCCAGCAGTTACTCGGGACTAGAGGGGGGTGAGCAGTTCTTC; CDR3 protein: CASSYSGLEGGEQFF
clone size: few; CDR3 length: 13; J gene: TRBJ1-1; D gene: NA; V gene: TRBV2; CDR3 DNA: TGTGCCAGTAAACTCGACCTGAACACTGAAGCTTTCTTT; CDR3 protein: CASKLDLNTEAFF
clone size: few; CDR3 length: 16; J gene: TRBJ1-6; D gene: TRBD1; V gene: TRBV6-1; CDR3 DNA: TGTGCCAGCAGGGGGACAGGGGGCGACGGATTTTCACCCCTCCACTTT; CDR3 protein: CASRGTGGDGFSPLHF
clone size: once; CDR3 length: 18; J gene: TRBJ2-2; D gene: TRBD2; V gene: TRBV11-2; CDR3 DNA: TGTGCCAGCAGCTTCTCCCCCGGGGGGAGGAGCAACACCGGGGAGCTGTTTTTT; CDR3 protein: CASSFSPGGRSNTGELFF
clone size: NA; CDR3 length: 15; J gene: TRBJ2-1; D gene: TRBD1; V gene: TRBV5-1; CDR3 DNA: TGCGCCAGCAGCCGGGGACAGGGTATCTACAATGAGCAGTTCTTC; CDR3 protein: CASSRGQGIYNEQFF
clone size: NA; CDR3 length: 14; J gene: TRBJ1-1; D gene: NA; V gene: TRBV19; CDR3 DNA: TGTGCCAGTAGTAACCCACAGCTGAACACTGAAGCTTTCTTT; CDR3 protein: CASSNPQLNTEAFF
clone size: NA; CDR3 length: 15; J gene: TRBJ1-1; D gene: NA; V gene: TRBV6-5; CDR3 DNA: TGTGCCAGCAGTTACTCGTCCCACCTGAACACTGAAGCTTTCTTT; CDR3 protein: CASSYSSHLNTEAFF
clone size: NA; CDR3 length: 16; J gene: TRBJ2-3; D gene: TRBD2; V gene: TRBV20-1; CDR3 DNA: TGCAGTGCTAGAGCGTCCGCTAGCGGTAGCACAGATACGCAGTATTTT; CDR3 protein: CSARASASGSTDTQYF
clone size: NA; CDR3 length: 13; J gene: TRBJ1-1; D gene: NA; V gene: TRBV19; CDR3 DNA: TGTGCCAGTAGTGCGCTCATGAACACTGAAGCTTTCTTT; CDR3 protein: CASSALMNTEAFF
clone size: NA; CDR3 length: 13; J gene: TRBJ1-3; D gene: NA; V gene: TRBV20-1; CDR3 DNA: TGCAGTGCTGGGTCCATCTCTGGAAACACCATATATTTT; CDR3 protein: CSAGSISGNTIYF
clone size: few; CDR3 length: 13; J gene: TRBJ1-5; D gene: NA; V gene: TRBV30; CDR3 DNA: TGTGCCTGGAGTGTACAGATCAATCAGCCCCAGCATTTT; CDR3 protein: CAWSVQINQPQHF
clone size: NA; CDR3 length: 17; J gene: TRBJ2-7; D gene: TRBD2; V gene: TRBV4-1; CDR3 DNA: TGCGCCAGCAGCCACAGCGGACTAGCGGGAGGTTTCGACGAGCAGTACTTC; CDR3 protein: CASSHSGLAGGFDEQYF
clone size: NA; CDR3 length: 15; J gene: TRBJ2-5; D gene: TRBD2; V gene: TRBV30; CDR3 DNA: TGTGCCTGTAAACTCGGGGGGTTTCCCCAAGAGACCCAGTACTTC; CDR3 protein: CACKLGGFPQETQYF
clone size: few; CDR3 length: 13; J gene: TRBJ2-7; D gene: NA; V gene: TRBV6-5; CDR3 DNA: TGTGCCAGCAGTTACACCCGAAGCTACGAGCAGTACTTC; CDR3 protein: CASSYTRSYEQYF
clone size: NA; CDR3 length: 13; J gene: TRBJ2-5; D gene: NA; V gene: TRBV9; CDR3 DNA: TGTGCCAGCAGCGTAGGACAGCGTGGGGCCCAGTACTTC; CDR3 protein: CASSVGQRGAQYF
clone size: few; CDR3 length: 15; J gene: TRBJ1-4; D gene: NA; V gene: TRBV7-9; CDR3 DNA: TGTGCCAGCAGCTTTTCGACCCCAACTAATGAAAAACTGTTTTTT; CDR3 protein: CASSFSTPTNEKLFF
clone size: few; CDR3 length: 14; J gene: TRBJ2-5; D gene: NA; V gene: TRBV25-1; CDR3 DNA: TGTGCCAGCAGTGAATATGGCGGGATATGGACCCAGTACTTC; CDR3 protein: CASSEYGGIWTQYF
clone size: NA; CDR3 length: 15; J gene: TRBJ2-5; D gene: NA; V gene: TRBV19; CDR3 DNA: TGTGCCAGTAGTATAGTACCCGGGGATAGGGAGACCCAGTACTTC; CDR3 protein: CASSIVPGDRETQYF
clone size: few; CDR3 length: 12; J gene: TRBJ1-4; D gene: NA; V gene: TRBV6-1; CDR3 DNA: TGTGCCAGCAGTGATTGGGGAGCTAAACTGTTTTTT; CDR3 protein: CASSDWGAKLFF
clone size: NA; CDR3 length: 12; J gene: TRBJ2-7; D gene: NA; V gene: TRBV20-1; CDR3 DNA: TGCAGTGCTAGGGGACTTGCCTACGAGCAGTACTTC; CDR3 protein: CSARGLAYEQYF
clone size: NA; CDR3 length: 14; J gene: TRBJ2-5; D gene: NA; V gene: TRBV2; CDR3 DNA: TGTGCCAGCAGTCTGCCCGGGACGGAAGAGACCCAGTACTTC; CDR3 protein: CASSLPGTEETQYF
clone size: NA; CDR3 length: 13; J gene: TRBJ1-1; D gene: NA; V gene: TRBV7-2; CDR3 DNA: TGTGCCAGCAGCGCGGACATGAACACTGAAGCTTTCTTT; CDR3 protein: CASSADMNTEAFF
clone size: NA; CDR3 length: 18; J gene: TRBJ2-3; D gene: TRBD2; V gene: TRBV24-1; CDR3 DNA: TGTGCCACCAGTGACGCGGGACTAGCGGGAGCGGCGACAGATACGCAGTATTTT; CDR3 protein: CATSDAGLAGAATDTQYF
clone size: NA; CDR3 length: 12; J gene: TRBJ2-7; D gene: TRBD2; V gene: TRBV30; CDR3 DNA: TGTGCCTGGAGTTGGCGGGAGGGGCCCCAGTACTTC; CDR3 protein: CAWSWREGPQYF
clone size: few; CDR3 length: 14; J gene: TRBJ1-2; D gene: TRBD1; V gene: TRBV11-2; CDR3 DNA: TGTGCCAGCAGCTACGGGACAGCTAACTATGGCTACACCTTC; CDR3 protein: CASSYGTANYGYTF
clone size: NA; CDR3 length: 13; J gene: TRBJ2-1; D gene: NA; V gene: TRBV2; CDR3 DNA: TGTGCCAGCCGGGACTTGGTTGTTTCGGAGCAGTTCTTC; CDR3 protein: CASRDLVVSEQFF
clone size: NA; CDR3 length: 16; J gene: TRBJ1-5; D gene: NA; V gene: TRBV7-2; CDR3 DNA: TGTGCCAGCAGCTTAAGTGGAGGAGGGATCAATCAGCCCCGGCATTTT; CDR3 protein: CASSLSGGGINQPRHF
clone size: NA; CDR3 length: 15; J gene: TRBJ1-2; D gene: TRBD1; V gene: TRBV10-3; CDR3 DNA: TGTGCCATCAGTGACCCGGGACAGATTCGGTATGGCTACACCTTC; CDR3 protein: CAISDPGQIRYGYTF
clone size: NA; CDR3 length: 13; J gene: TRBJ2-3; D gene: TRBD1; V gene: TRBV20-1; CDR3 DNA: TGCAGTGCTAGGGGACAGTTGGAGTATACGCAGTATTTT; CDR3 protein: CSARGQLEYTQYF
clone size: NA; CDR3 length: 13; J gene: TRBJ1-4; D gene: NA; V gene: TRBV5-6; CDR3 DNA: TGTGCCAGCAGCTTACTAACAGAGGAAAAACTGTTTTTT; CDR3 protein: CASSLLTEEKLFF
clone size: few; CDR3 length: 17; J gene: TRBJ1-2; D gene: TRBD1; V gene: TRBV6-1; CDR3 DNA: TGTGCCAGCAGTAGCCTTGGGACAGTCGCTAGGTCTGGTGGCTACACCTTC; CDR3 protein: CASSSLGTVARSGGYTF
clone size: NA; CDR3 length: 14; J gene: TRBJ1-5; D gene: TRBD1; V gene: TRBV10-3; CDR3 DNA: TGTGCCATCAGTGACAGACAGGGGGAGCAGCCCCAGCATTTT; CDR3 protein: CAISDRQGEQPQHF
clone size: NA; CDR3 length: 14; J gene: TRBJ2-1; D gene: TRBD2; V gene: TRBV20-1; CDR3 DNA: TGCAGTGCTACTAGCGGGAGGGGCTACAATGAGCAGTTCTTC; CDR3 protein: CSATSGRGYNEQFF
clone size: NA; CDR3 length: 16; J gene: TRBJ2-7; D gene: NA; V gene: TRBV7-2; CDR3 DNA: TGTGCCAGCAGCCCAGGCGTCGGGCTAGGGGCCTACGAGCAGTACTTC; CDR3 protein: CASSPGVGLGAYEQYF
clone size: NA; CDR3 length: 15; J gene: TRBJ2-2; D gene: NA; V gene: TRBV2; CDR3 DNA: TGTGCCAGCAGTGAAGACTATGCCAGCAGGGGGGAGCTGTTTTTT; CDR3 protein: CASSEDYASRGELFF
clone size: NA; CDR3 length: 16; J gene: TRBJ2-3; D gene: TRBD1; V gene: TRBV7-2; CDR3 DNA: TGTGCCAGCAGCCCATATAGCTCCTCAGGGGGAGATACGCAGTATTTT; CDR3 protein: CASSPYSSSGGDTQYF
clone size: NA; CDR3 length: 13; J gene: TRBJ2-4; D gene: NA; V gene: TRBV20-1; CDR3 DNA: TGCAGTGTCCGGGACATAAGCAAAAACATTCAGTACTTC; CDR3 protein: CSVRDISKNIQYF
clone size: few; CDR3 length: 14; J gene: TRBJ2-4; D gene: NA; V gene: TRBV20-1; CDR3 DNA: TGCAGTGCTAGTCTCCCATCGTCCAAAAACATTCAGTACTTC; CDR3 protein: CSASLPSSKNIQYF
clone size: NA; CDR3 length: 14; J gene: TRBJ2-1; D gene: TRBD1; V gene: TRBV30; CDR3 DNA: TGTGCCTGGAAGAGGCAGGGGGCTCGAAATGAGCAGTTCTTC; CDR3 protein: CAWKRQGARNEQFF
clone size: NA; CDR3 length: 15; J gene: TRBJ1-1; D gene: NA; V gene: TRBV5-6; CDR3 DNA: TGTGCCAGCAGCTTACTGGGGGTAGGGAACACTGAAGCTTTCTTT; CDR3 protein: CASSLLGVGNTEAFF
clone size: NA; CDR3 length: 14; J gene: TRBJ2-5; D gene: NA; V gene: TRBV7-2; CDR3 DNA: TGTGCCAGCAGCTTCCTAAGGCCTGGGGAGACCCAGTACTTC; CDR3 protein: CASSFLRPGETQYF
clone size: medium-sized; CDR3 length: 13; J gene: TRBJ1-1; D gene: NA; V gene: TRBV18; CDR3 DNA: TGTGCCAGCTCACCACAGGGTTCGGGTGAAGCTTTCTTT; CDR3 protein: CASSPQGSGEAFF
clone size: NA; CDR3 length: 16; J gene: TRBJ2-1; D gene: TRBD2; V gene: TRBV24-1; CDR3 DNA: TGTGCCACCAGTGATCCTAGCGGGGGGGACTACAATGAGCAGTTCTTC; CDR3 protein: CATSDPSGGDYNEQFF
clone size: NA; CDR3 length: 14; J gene: TRBJ2-5; D gene: NA; V gene: TRBV5-8; CDR3 DNA: TGTGCCAGCAGCCCCCGAACAGGGCGGGCGACCCAGTACTTC; CDR3 protein: CASSPRTGRATQYF
clone size: NA; CDR3 length: 16; J gene: TRBJ2-3; D gene: NA; V gene: TRBV7-2; CDR3 DNA: TGTGCCAGTACTGGCTTTGGGGCGGGAAACACAGATACGCAGTATTTT; CDR3 protein: CASTGFGAGNTDTQYF